The present T cell receptor beta chain was sequenced within a study of blood T cell repertoires in COVID-19. Study in general: Samples taken during acute and convalescent COVID-19 were collected in the United States, Italy and Spain. Sample material is recorded as cDNA or gDNA derived from T cells, B-cell-depleted T cells, or PBMCs.

Germline CDR1 PRHDT, CDR2 FYEKMQ (reference sequence). The CDR3 loop spans 15 amino acids. The V and J ends lost 5 bases and 6 bases respectively, with 17 bases between them. The authors' processing: For nucleated cells, counts were estimated from reference gene primer amplification. TCRdb's table, derived via immunoSEQ multiplex PCR, lists solely in-frame clones and lacks some. V, J and clone size reflect that table, while D and trimming were determined from the DNA. Of around 120,000 clones listed, about nine tenths are singletons. V usage is TRBV13 and J usage is TRBJ2-1; tentative D call: TRBD2 (7 bases). The sequence was obtained from a woman aged 70-85 years with acute or convalescent COVID-19. Sequencing input: peripheral blood. CDR3 in DNA: TGTGCCAGCAGCACAAACCGGAGGGGGGGCAATGAGCAGTTCTTC. This encodes CASSTNRRGGNEQFF.